Listed below are T cell receptor beta chains from one sample, sequenced in a study of human T cells and chemical hapten exposure. One entry per CDR3 protein results from TCRdb running MiXCR on the RACE reads. Counted here are under 90,000 distinct CDR3 sequences, 7% to 9% occurring once; the ten biggest clones make up 1.5% to 1.7%. The material sequenced was whole blood. These receptors were taken from a male donor in good health. Some clones in this sample may be carry-over from other donors' samples. Both conserved end residues are part of each CDR3. The D gene is left open where the match is weak. Rows may omit the clone size; those that give it use once, few, many or a size class.

14	TRBV12-3/TRBV12-4	TRBJ1-1	TRBD1	few	TGTGCCAGCAGTCCCCGACAGGGGTACTCTGAAGCTTTCTTT	CASSPRQGYSEAFF
15	TRBV4-3	TRBJ2-1	.	.	TGCGCCAGCAGCCTCGGGGGCGGCTCCTACAATGAGCAGTTCTTC	CASSLGGGSYNEQFF
16	TRBV20-1	TRBJ1-6	.	many	TGCAGTGCTAGAGGTTTGGGTTTTGGGTTAAATTCACCCCTCCACTTT	CSARGLGFGLNSPLHF
16	TRBV20-1	TRBJ1-4	TRBD1	.	TGCAGTGCTAGAGATAGGAACCAGGGGGCAAAGGAAAAACTGTTTTTT	CSARDRNQGAKEKLFF
17	TRBV9	TRBJ2-7	TRBD2	many	TGTGCCAGCAGCCCAGGCCCACTAGCGCAAAGCTCCTACGAGCAGTACTTC	CASSPGPLAQSSYEQYF
16	TRBV6-5	TRBJ1-1	TRBD1	.	TGTGCCAGCAGTTACGGGACAGGGACTTCGTTCACTGAAGCTTTCTTT	CASSYGTGTSFTEAFF
15	TRBV7-9	TRBJ2-3	TRBD1	.	TGTGCCAGCAGCTTTCCAGGGGGCGTCACAGATACGCAGTATTTT	CASSFPGGVTDTQYF
17	TRBV11-2	TRBJ2-5	TRBD2	.	TGTGCCAGCAGCTCGTTAGCGGGGGGGCCAGGCCAAGAGACCCAGTACTTC	CASSSLAGGPGQETQYF
16	TRBV20-1	TRBJ1-1	TRBD1	.	TGCAGTGCAGTGAGGTGGGGGACAGAATGGAACACTGAAGCTTTCTTT	CSAVRWGTEWNTEAFF
14	TRBV2	TRBJ2-7	TRBD1	many	TGTGCCAGCAGACCTAGACAGGGGCCGTACGAGCAGTACTTC	CASRPRQGPYEQYF
12	TRBV3-1	TRBJ2-7	.	many	TGTGCCAGCAGCCAAGATGTCCACGAGCAGTACTTC	CASSQDVHEQYF
14	TRBV5-6	TRBJ1-1	.	few	TGTGCCAGCAGCTTGGCCGGCCCGAACACTGAAGCTTTCTTT	CASSLAGPNTEAFF
12	TRBV6-5	TRBJ2-5	.	few	TGTGCCAGCAGGGGGGTACAAGAGACCCAGTACTTC	CASRGVQETQYF
18	TRBV4-2	TRBJ2-3	.	.	TGTGCCAGCAGCCAAGAGAAGGGTGTAGTGGGGGGCACAGATACGCAGTATTTT	CASSQEKGVVGGTDTQYF
15	TRBV11-2	TRBJ2-3	.	few	TGTGCCAGCAGCTTAGCCGTGGAAGGGACAGATACGCAGTATTTT	CASSLAVEGTDTQYF
14	TRBV5-4	TRBJ2-3	.	many	TGTGCCACCAAGAAGGAGGGACGCACAGATACGCAGTATTTT	CATKKEGRTDTQYF
14	TRBV5-1	TRBJ1-3	TRBD1	.	TGCGCCAGCAGCGACGGGACAGCCGGAAACACCATATATTTT	CASSDGTAGNTIYF
12	TRBV6-5	TRBJ1-2	.	.	TGTGCCAGCAGTCACGACAGATATGGCTACACCTTC	CASSHDRYGYTF
14	TRBV5-4	TRBJ1-2	TRBD1	few	TGTGCCAGCAGCTCCTTGGACAGGGAGGATGGCTACACCTTC	CASSSLDREDGYTF
17	TRBV7-9	TRBJ1-1	.	.	TGTGCCAGCAGCTTATCAGGGATGGGTGACTTGAACACTGAAGCTTTCTTT	CASSLSGMGDLNTEAFF